This T cell receptor beta chain appears in the sequencing data of a study of graft-versus-host responses after intestinal transplantation. Study at large: Recipients were all induced with anti-thymocyte globulin, then given tacrolimus and steroids for 2 to 4 years.

Data came from immunoSEQ multiplex PCR; TCRdb stores just in-frame clones and leaves some out. The sample lists approximately 100,000 clones, over 85% occurring once. The germline gives CDR1 SNHLY, CDR2 FYNNEI. This CDR3 spans 12 amino acids. V was pared by 7 bases and J by 8 bases, with 14 bases between. A remark on this clone: Its specificity is not known.

Study-level results: Analysis identified GvH clones in recipient marrow, with some appearing first in ileum or blood.

The chain employs TRBV2 and TRBJ1-2; D not resolved. The receptor's source is a human donor who received an intestinal transplant. Sequenced here: unstimulated CD8+ T cells sorted from spleen or lymph node cells, sampled before intestinal transplant. The CDR3 sequence is CASNRGGWGYTF. CDR3 nucleotides: TGTGCCAGCAACCGCGGAGGTTGGGGCTACACCTTC.